The next 25 T cell receptor beta chains were all read from a single sample in a study of T cells after yellow fever vaccination. In TCRdb, the 5' RACE reads were re-called with MiXCR into one record per CDR3 protein. The sample includes about 160,000 distinct CDR3 sequences, around 7% of them seen just once. The sample here was CD4+ T cells sorted from PBMCs, taken about 5 days after the first yellow fever vaccination. These receptors came from a man aged 18 to 29 who received the YFV17D yellow fever vaccine.

This clonotype came up a few times. This rearrangement joins TRBV20-1 to TRBJ1-1; TRBD1 aligns across 7 bases. The V gene end was trimmed by 3 bases and the J gene end by 1 base; junction bases not matched to a gene: 5. The germline V gene has CDR1 DFQATT and CDR2 SNEGSKA (reference sequence). This CDR3 has 14 amino acids. The CDR3 DNA is TGCAGTGCTAGGGAGGGACAGCCGAACACTGAAGCTTTCTTT. Encoded protein: CSAREGQPNTEAFF.

This clonotype was found many times. This chain uses TRBV10-2 with TRBJ2-6; D is unclear. Trimming removed 6 bases from V and 2 bases from J, with 5 bases in between. The CDR3 covers 13 residues. Germline V gene lookup returns CDR1 WSHSY and CDR2 SAAADI. The CDR3 sequence is CASREAGANVLTF. CDR3 in DNA: TGCGCCAGCAGGGAAGCTGGGGCCAACGTCCTGACTTTC.

This clonotype was found many times. This chain links TRBV2 with TRBJ2-3, with D perhaps TRBD2 (5 bases). V lost 5 bases and J 7 bases, leaving 10 bases between the germline ends. CDR3 size: 12 residues. Per the germline V gene, CDR1 is SNHLY and CDR2 is FYNNEI. The CDR3 loop reads CASSQDSHTQYF. The CDR3, as DNA: TGTGCCAGCAGTCAGGACTCCCATACGCAGTATTTT.

Comment on this clonotype: Possible read error: a much larger clone is one base away. The rearrangement links TRBV7-2 to TRBJ2-1; the D is unclear. Trimming left V 3 bases short and J 1 base short, with 7 bases between. Germline CDR1 SGHTA, CDR2 FQGNSA. The CDR3 loop spans 14 amino acids. The DNA for the CDR3 is TGTGCCAGCAGCTTCAGGAGATCCTACAATGAGCAGTTCTTC. Amino acids: CASSFRRSYNEQFF.

This clonotype was detected a few times. The chain links TRBV19 to TRBJ2-1, with D maybe TRBD2 (5 bases). The CDR3 contains 14 residues. Trimming removed 4 bases at V and 2 bases at J, with 9 bases between. Germline V gene lookup returns CDR1 LNHDA and CDR2 SQIVND (reference sequence). DNA for the CDR3: TGTGCCAGTAGTACCTCCGGGGCCTACAATGAGCAGTTCTTC. Translated: CASSTSGAYNEQFF. Supplemented by reference TRBV19 and TRBJ2-1, the full variable domain reads DGGITQSPKYLFRKEGQNVTLSCEQNLNHDAMYWYRQDPGQGLRLIYYSQIVNDFQKGDIAEGYSVSREKKESFPLTVTSAQKNPTAFYLCASSTSGAYNEQFFGPGTRLTVL.

The rearrangement joins TRBV12-3 or TRBV12-4 to TRBJ1-2; TRBD1 is a possible D gene (5 bases). The CDR3 length is 10 residues. V lost 5 bases and J lost 7, with 5 bases in between. The CDR3 nucleotides read TGTGCCAGCAGTGGGGGTGGCTACACCTTC. This codes for CASSGGGYTF.

In its sample, this clonotype was seen many times. The genes are TRBV5-1 and TRBJ1-5, with a tentative D call TRBD1 (5 bases). V dropped 0 bases and J dropped 3 bases, with 10 bases sitting between them. The CDR3 runs 15 residues. Germline V gene sequence: CDR1 SGHRS, CDR2 YFSETQ. The CDR3 is CASSLGGAYNQPQHF. The DNA of the CDR3 is TGCGCCAGCAGCTTGGGTGGGGCATACAATCAGCCCCAGCATTTT.

The table lists this clonotype with many counts. The chain uses TRBV5-1 and TRBJ1-1, with D unresolved. The CDR3 is 14 amino acids. Looked up from germline, CDR1 is SGHRS and CDR2 is YFSETQ. V lost 3 bases and J lost 4, with 13 bases in between. CDR3 region: CASSWLRGSTEAFF. CDR3 nucleotides: TGCGCCAGCAGCTGGCTCAGAGGTTCCACTGAAGCTTTCTTT.

This clonotype was seen at least ten times. The CDR3 nucleotides read TGTGCCAGCAGCTTGTTGATAGGGATCGCTGGAAACACCATATATTTT. This codes for CASSLLIGIAGNTIYF. The chain couples TRBV5-5 to TRBJ1-3; D gene uncertain. This CDR3 comprises 16 residues. The V end was cut by 1 base, the J end by 2 bases, with 13 bases between. The germline V gene encodes CDR1 SGHKS and CDR2 YYEKEE (reference sequence).

CDR3 amino acids: CASTLLNSRGVLHF. Here the CDR3 DNA reads TGTGCCAGCACCTTATTGAACAGTCGTGGAGTCCTCCACTTT. This chain links TRBV6-1 with TRBJ1-6, with D unclear. V was trimmed by 7 bases and J by 15 bases, leaving 22 bases between them. The CDR3 is made up of 14 amino acids. The germline gives CDR1 MNHNS, CDR2 SASEGT.

This clonotype was found many times. The chain carries TRBV13 and TRBJ2-5; perhaps TRBD1 as D (5 bases). The CDR3 sequence is 13 residues long. The germline CDR1 and CDR2 sequences are PRHDT and FYEKMQ (reference sequence). Trimming stripped 7 bases from V and 2 bases from J, with 11 bases between. The CDR3 spells CASNRDRQETQYF. CDR3 sequence (DNA): TGTGCCAGCAACCGTGACAGACAAGAGACCCAGTACTTC.

The sample holds a few counts of this clonotype. The chain links TRBV5-6 to TRBJ2-2; D may match TRBD1 or TRBD2 (5 bases each). V lost 3 bases and J 3 bases, leaving 9 bases between the germline ends. The CDR3 extends over 14 amino acids. In germline, CDR1 is SGHDT, CDR2 YYEEEE. CDR3 coding DNA: TGTGCCAGCAGCTGGGACGGTTACACCGGGGAGCTGTTTTTT. Translated: CASSWDGYTGELFF.

The chain has TRBV6-1 and TRBJ1-5; D is ambiguous. The CDR3 runs to 15 residues. The germline CDR1 and CDR2 sequences are MNHNS and SASEGT. The germline V and J ends were trimmed by 4 bases and 0 bases, with 10 bases remaining between them. The CDR3 region is CASSADVYSNQPQHF. The CDR3 DNA sequence: TGTGCCAGCAGTGCGGACGTGTATAGCAATCAGCCCCAGCATTTT.

This clonotype was observed a handful of times. V usage is TRBV18 and J usage is TRBJ1-2, with a tentative D call TRBD1 (5 bases). Trimming pared 3 bases from V and 7 bases from J, leaving 18 bases between. This CDR3 region has 15 residues. Germline V CDR1 and CDR2: KGHSH, LQKENI. The CDR3 region has the DNA TGTGCCAGCTCACCCGTCGCAGGGTGGGGAGGTGGCTACACCTTC. This encodes CASSPVAGWGGGYTF.

The CDR3 region is CASTRQGLDTDTQYF. Here the CDR3 DNA reads TGCGCCAGCACCCGACAGGGCCTGGACACAGATACGCAGTATTTT. The chain is built from TRBV5-1 and TRBJ2-3, with 7 bases that match TRBD1. Germline CDR1 SGHRS, CDR2 YFSETQ. This CDR3 contains 15 residues. V trimming: 6 bases; J trimming: 2 bases; junction bases outside the gene matches: 9.

The chain has TRBV18 and TRBJ2-1; TRBD1 might be the D (6 bases). The CDR3 consists of 15 residues. V was shortened by 4 bases and J by 7 bases, with 17 bases between the two germline ends. Germline V gene lookup returns CDR1 KGHSH and CDR2 LQKENI. The CDR3 is CASSQYQGMENEQFF. For the CDR3, the DNA is TGTGCCAGCTCACAGTACCAGGGGATGGAGAATGAGCAGTTCTTC. The full variable domain, rest sourced from reference TRBV18 and TRBJ2-1, is NAGVMQNPRHLVRRRGQEARLRCSPMKGHSHVYWYRQLPEEGLKFMVYLQKENIIDESGMPKERFSAEFPKEGPSILRIQQVVRGDSAAYFCASSQYQGMENEQFFGPGTRLTVL.

In this sample, this clonotype turned up many times. V and J are TRBV6-2 or TRBV6-3 and TRBJ2-7; the D gene is possibly TRBD1 (5 bases). The CDR3 runs 15 residues. CDR1 is MNHEY, CDR2 SVGEGT, per germline. V was pared by 1 base and J by 3 bases, with 13 bases between. CDR3 region: CASSYYSPTDYEQYF. CDR3 in DNA: TGTGCCAGCAGTTACTACTCGCCGACAGACTACGAGCAGTACTTC.

This clonotype was counted at least ten times. The rearrangement joins TRBV20-1 to TRBJ2-3; D gene ambiguous. Deletions cut 0 bases from V and 1 base from J, with 11 bases between. The CDR3 spans 15 residues. The germline gives CDR1 DFQATT, CDR2 SNEGSKA (reference sequence). For the CDR3, the DNA is TGCAGTGCTAGAGATTTGCGAGGAGGCACAGATACGCAGTATTTT. Its translation: CSARDLRGGTDTQYF.

This clonotype was counted ten times or more. The chain recombines TRBV4-1 with TRBJ2-5, with D uncertain. The CDR3 length is 16 residues. Between the trimmed V and J ends, which lost 0 bases and 5 bases, there was a span of 16 bases. Looked up from germline, CDR1 is MGHRA and CDR2 is YSYEKL. The chain's CDR3 is CASSQDGQMRKETQYF. In DNA form, the CDR3 reads TGCGCCAGCAGCCAAGATGGCCAGATGAGGAAGGAGACCCAGTACTTC.

This clonotype was counted a few times. The V call is TRBV15, the J call TRBJ2-2; D not certain. CDR1 and CDR2 (germline): LNHNV, YYDKDF (reference sequence). Deletions cut 0 bases from V and 6 bases from J, with 8 bases between. The CDR3 loop spans 14 amino acids. This CDR3 reads CATSRDGVPGELFF. The CDR3 DNA reads as TGTGCCACCAGCAGAGATGGCGTCCCCGGGGAGCTGTTTTTT. Full variable domain (remainder filled in from reference TRBV15 and TRBJ2-2): DAMVIQNPRYQVTQFGKPVTLSCSQTLNHNVMYWYQQKSSQAPKLLFHYYDKDFNNEADTPDNFQSRRPNTSFCFLDIRSPGLGDTAMYLCATSRDGVPGELFFGEGSRLTVL.

This clonotype was counted a single time. This may be a read error: a much more frequent sequence differs by one nucleotide. V is TRBV28 and J is TRBJ1-2, with D tentatively TRBD1 (6 bases). The CDR3 consists of 14 residues. The germline V and J ends were trimmed by 3 bases and 3 bases, with 11 bases remaining between them. Per the germline V gene, CDR1 is MDHEN and CDR2 is SYDVKM. In DNA form, the CDR3 reads TGTGCCAGCAGTTTCTGGACAGCTGACTATGGCTACACCTTC. Translated: CASSFWTADYGYTF.

This clonotype was observed at least ten times. The germline gene is not matched at one end of the junction; a read error may be the cause. This rearrangement joins TRBV7-2 to TRBJ2-5, with 9 bases matching TRBD2. CDR3 size: 15 residues. CDR1 SGHTA and CDR2 FQGNSA come from the germline V gene. The CDR3 DNA reads as TGTGCCAGCAGCCTAGCGGGGCCGCTGTTGGAGACCCAGTACTTC. Translation gives CASSLAGPLLETQYF.

Many counts were recorded for this clonotype. The chain uses TRBV7-2 and TRBJ1-1; 11 bases map to TRBD1. The V segment lost 5 bases and the J segment 8 bases; nucleotides outside the gene matches: 16. Germline CDR1 SGHTA, CDR2 FQGNSA. CDR3 length: 17 residues. The CDR3 DNA is TGTGCCAGCAGCCCGACCTCCGTCGGACAGGGGGCTAGAGAAGCTTTCTTT. Its translation: CASSPTSVGQGAREAFF.

This clonotype was seen at least ten times. V and J are TRBV12-3 or TRBV12-4 and TRBJ2-4, with a possible D match to TRBD2 (6 bases). There are 15 residues in the CDR3. The ends were cut back, 3 bases at V and 3 bases at J, with 12 bases in the middle. This CDR3 reads CASSLRGTGKNIQYF. DNA for the CDR3: TGTGCCAGCAGTTTGCGAGGGACTGGCAAAAACATTCAGTACTTC.

In its sample, this clonotype was seen many times. The chain's CDR3 is CASSLTANTGELFF. The CDR3 DNA reads TGCGCCAGCAGCTTGACAGCGAACACCGGGGAGCTGTTTTTT. This chain uses TRBV5-1 with TRBJ2-2; D remains unclear. Trimming left V 1 base short and J 0 bases short, with 4 bases between. Germline CDR1 SGHRS, CDR2 YFSETQ. The CDR3 is 14 residues long.